The 6 T cell receptor beta chains below all came from one sample that was sequenced in a study of control samples from healthy donors and cancer patients. The repertoire was sequenced with immunoSEQ multiplex PCR; TCRdb's copy has only in-frame clones and lacks some. The table shows 170,000 or so clones, with approximately 96% occurring only once. The specimen was blood. These TCRs come from a woman in her 40s in good health.

The rearrangement joins TRBV12-5 to TRBJ1-2, with no clear D. The CDR3 covers 15 residues. Deletions cut 5 bases from V and 8 bases from J, with 21 bases between. Looked up from germline, CDR1 is LGHNT and CDR2 is FRNRAP. CDR3 region: CASGGAPQASLGYTF. Here the CDR3 DNA reads TGTGCTAGTGGTGGAGCACCTCAGGCTTCCCTGGGCTACACCTTC.

This chain connects TRBV11-2 to TRBJ2-3; D gene unclear. Trimming took off 8 bases at V and 4 bases at J, with 7 bases between the two ends. CDR1 and CDR2 from the germline V gene are SGHAT and FQNNGV. CDR3 length equals 11 residues. Written as DNA, the CDR3 is TGTGCCAGCCGGGCAGCAGATACGCAGTATTTT. The encoded protein is CASRAADTQYF.

The J gene is TRBJ2-7, the V gene TRBV7-2; 11 positions agree with TRBD1. The CDR3 spans 15 residues. Germline loops: CDR1 SGHTA, CDR2 FQGNSA. Losses at the gene ends were 2 bases for V and 4 bases for J; bases not matched to a gene: 4. The CDR3 spells CASSLSGTGGYEQYF. Written as DNA, the CDR3 is TGTGCCAGCAGCTTATCTGGGACAGGGGGTTACGAGCAGTACTTC.

The genes are TRBV3-1 (or the pseudogene TRBV3-2) and TRBJ2-6, with 8 positions matching TRBD1. The CDR3 consists of 19 residues. Germline lookup yields CDR1 LGHDT and CDR2 YNNKEL (reference sequence). The ends lost 3 bases at V and 0 bases at J; junction bases unmatched: 10. This CDR3 reads CASSQRPGQASSGANVLTF. The CDR3 coding sequence is TGTGCCAGCAGCCAGCGCCCGGGACAGGCCTCCTCTGGGGCCAACGTCCTGACTTTC.

This clone was found once. This chain connects TRBV5-1 to TRBJ2-5, with D perhaps TRBD1 (6 bases). Trimming removed 4 bases from V and 5 bases from J, with 15 bases in between. This CDR3 spans 14 amino acids. CDR1 and CDR2 (germline): SGHRS, YFSETQ. For the CDR3, the DNA is TGCGCCAGCAGCCTCTTCCAGGGGCTGGAGACCCAGTACTTC. Translating it yields CASSLFQGLETQYF. Combining the CDR3 with reference TRBV5-1 and TRBJ2-5 gives the whole variable domain KAGVTQTPRYLIKTRGQQVTLSCSPISGHRSVSWYQQTPGQGLQFLFEYFSETQRNKGNFPGRFSGRQFSNSRSEMNVSTLELGDSALYLCASSLFQGLETQYFGPGTRLLVL.

A note on this clone: The junction and the germline gene differ at one end; a read error may be behind it. This chain links TRBV11-2 with TRBJ2-3; D possibly corresponds to TRBD1 (6 bases). Germline V gives CDR1 SGHAT, CDR2 FQNNGV. The CDR3 totals 15 residues. The CDR3 DNA reads TGTGCCAGCAGCTTTGGGGGCCCTAGCACGGATACGCAGTATTTT. It is translated as CASSFGGPSTDTQYF.